This T cell receptor (beta chain) was documented in a study of control samples from healthy donors and cancer patients. Generated by immunoSEQ multiplex PCR, the TCRdb table keeps only in-frame clones and is missing some. Of around 94,000 clones listed, 70% to 90% are singletons. This clonotype originated in a woman aged 45-65 years in good health. Sequencing used blood.

CDR3 in amino acids: CASSSLDFYNEQFF. For the CDR3, the DNA is TGTGCCAGCAGTTCTTTGGATTTTTACAATGAGCAGTTCTTC. This rearrangement joins TRBV28 to TRBJ2-1; D is unresolved. Between the trimmed V and J ends, which lost 4 bases and 4 bases, there was a span of 11 bases. CDR1 and CDR2 from the germline V gene are MDHEN and SYDVKM. CDR3 length equals 14 residues. The complete variable domain, with remaining parts taken from reference TRBV28 and TRBJ2-1, reads DVKVTQSSRYLVKRTGEKVFLECVQDMDHENMFWYRQDPGLGLRLIYFSYDVKMKEKGDIPEGYSVSREKKERFSLILESASTNQTSMYLCASSSLDFYNEQFFGPGTRLTVL.